Listed below are T cell receptor beta chains from one sample, sequenced in a study of CD4 T cells in relation to SARS-CoV-2 and coronaviruses. The protocol was immunoSEQ multiplex PCR, while the TCRdb copy is restricted to in-frame clones and leaves out a portion. The sample lists tens of thousands of clones, around 80% occurring once. Their target antigens are unknown. The sequenced sample was memory CD4+ T cells from PBMCs, cultured in vitro. Receptors originate from an adult with COVID-19. CDR3s include the opening cysteine and the closing phenylalanine or tryptophan. The D gene is left open where the match is weak. Size values are once, few and many counts, or a class for expanded clones, and some rows have none.

TRBJ2-2,-,TRBV5-4,-,CASSLEVSSGELFF,TGTGCCAGCAGCTTGGAGGTATCTTCCGGGGAGCTGTTTTTT
TRBJ1-6,-,TRBV10-2,-,CASRQPGYNSPLHF,TGCGCCAGCAGGCAGCCAGGGTACAATTCACCCCTCCACTTT
TRBJ2-5,-,TRBV10-3,-,CAIRGGAGVQETQYF,TGTGCCATCCGAGGGGGGGCGGGAGTCCAAGAGACCCAGTACTTC
TRBJ1-3,TRBD1,TRBV9,-,CASSVGTGVMGTIYF,TGTGCCAGCAGCGTAGGAACAGGGGTAATGGGCACCATATATTTT
TRBJ1-1,-,TRBV20-1,-,CSANGGTEAFF,TGCAGTGCTAACGGGGGCACTGAAGCTTTCTTT
TRBJ2-5,-,TRBV5-6,once,CASSLARLPIETQYF,TGTGCCAGCAGCTTGGCGCGACTACCCATCGAGACCCAGTACTTC
TRBJ2-2,-,TRBV14,-,CASRTTGNYDGELFF,TGTGCCAGCAGGACTACAGGGAATTACGACGGGGAGCTGTTTTTT
TRBJ2-2,-,TRBV19,-,CASSFSVYTGELFF,TGTGCCAGTAGCTTCAGCGTTTACACCGGGGAGCTGTTTTTT
TRBJ1-2,-,TRBV27,-,CASSLYFTRDGYTF,TGTGCCAGCAGTCTCTATTTTACTCGGGATGGCTACACCTTC
TRBJ2-5,TRBD2,TRBV5-5,-,CASRASGTKETQYF,TGTGCCAGCAGGGCTAGCGGGACCAAAGAGACCCAGTACTTC
TRBJ2-3,TRBD1,TRBV7-2,-,CASSPGQGVADTQYF,TGTGCCAGCAGCCCAGGACAGGGGGTGGCAGATACGCAGTATTTT
TRBJ1-4,TRBD1,TRBV7-8,-,CASSDHRQGTEKLFF,TGTGCCAGCAGCGACCACCGACAGGGAACCGAAAAACTGTTTTTT
TRBJ1-2,TRBD1,TRBV3-1/TRBV3-2,few,CASSQRGHNGYTF,TGTGCCAGCAGCCAAAGGGGGCATAATGGCTACACCTTC
TRBJ1-5,-,TRBV6-6,-,CASSYSNRDSNQPQHF,TGTGCCAGCAGTTACTCCAACAGGGATAGCAATCAGCCCCAGCATTTT
TRBJ1-2,-,TRBV11-2,-,CASSLRPPAGRTDYGYTF,TGTGCCAGCAGCTTAAGGCCTCCCGCGGGACGGACGGACTATGGCTACACCTTC
TRBJ2-1,TRBD2,TRBV11-2,few,CASQLSQREGSSYNEQFF,TGTGCCAGCCAGCTTAGCCAGCGGGAAGGGAGCTCCTACAATGAGCAGTTCTTC
TRBJ2-4,-,TRBV4-1,-,CASSPSPLQGRRQNIQYF,TGCGCCAGCAGCCCCTCGCCCTTACAGGGCCGGCGACAAAACATTCAGTACTTC
TRBJ2-3,-,TRBV18,-,CASSPPLRDTQYF,TGTGCCAGCTCACCACCGCTACGCGATACGCAGTATTTT
TRBJ1-5,-,TRBV4-1,few,CASSQELGDQPQHF,TGCGCCAGCAGCCAAGAATTGGGGGATCAGCCCCAGCATTTT
TRBJ1-4,TRBD1,TRBV6-5,-,CASSWLEGADEKLFF,TGTGCCAGCAGTTGGTTGGAGGGGGCGGATGAAAAACTGTTTTTT
TRBJ2-7,-,TRBV27,once,CASTSATRSYEQYF,TGTGCCAGCACCTCAGCGACACGCTCCTACGAGCAGTACTTC
TRBJ1-6,-,TRBV6-5,-,CASSYSSRVGPLHF,TGTGCCAGCAGTTACTCGAGTCGGGTCGGACCCCTCCACTTT
TRBJ1-5,-,TRBV7-9,-,CASSRSGWGNQPQHF,TGTGCCAGCAGCAGGTCAGGGTGGGGCAATCAGCCCCAGCATTTT
TRBJ2-1,TRBD2,TRBV3-1/TRBV3-2,-,CASGGLAGPHPSNEQFF,TGTGCCAGCGGGGGACTAGCGGGTCCGCACCCTAGCAATGAGCAGTTCTTC
TRBJ2-1,-,TRBV18,-,CASSRTGRGQYNEQFF,TGTGCCAGCTCTCGGACAGGGAGGGGACAGTACAATGAGCAGTTCTTC
TRBJ2-5,-,TRBV5-1,-,CASSPRESRGTQYF,TGCGCCAGCAGCCCCCGGGAGAGCCGGGGGACCCAGTACTTC
TRBJ1-2,-,TRBV27,few,CASSLWDNYGYTF,TGTGCCAGCAGTTTATGGGACAACTATGGCTACACCTTC
TRBJ2-3,-,TRBV11-3,-,CASSNTGTDTQYF,TGTGCCAGCAGTAATACAGGGACAGATACGCAGTATTTT
TRBJ1-4,TRBD1,TRBV5-1,-,CASSSTGANNEKLFF,TGCGCCAGCAGCTCCACAGGGGCAAATAATGAAAAACTGTTTTTT
TRBJ1-2,-,TRBV24-1,-,CATSDATDATLIYGYTF,TGTGCCACCAGTGATGCCACAGACGCGACATTGATTTATGGCTACACCTTC